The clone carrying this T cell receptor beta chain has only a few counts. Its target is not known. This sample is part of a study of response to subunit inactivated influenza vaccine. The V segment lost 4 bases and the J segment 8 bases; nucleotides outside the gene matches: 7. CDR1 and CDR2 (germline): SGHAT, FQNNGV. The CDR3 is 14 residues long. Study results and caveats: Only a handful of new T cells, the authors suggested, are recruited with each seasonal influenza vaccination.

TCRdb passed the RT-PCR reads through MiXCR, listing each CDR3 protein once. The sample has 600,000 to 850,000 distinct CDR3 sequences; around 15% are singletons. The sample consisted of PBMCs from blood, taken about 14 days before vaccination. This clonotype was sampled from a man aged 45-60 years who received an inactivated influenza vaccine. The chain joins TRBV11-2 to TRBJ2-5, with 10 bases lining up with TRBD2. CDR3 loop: CASSSPTSGPTQYF. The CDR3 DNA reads TGTGCCAGCAGCTCGCCGACTAGCGGGCCCACCCAGTACTTC.